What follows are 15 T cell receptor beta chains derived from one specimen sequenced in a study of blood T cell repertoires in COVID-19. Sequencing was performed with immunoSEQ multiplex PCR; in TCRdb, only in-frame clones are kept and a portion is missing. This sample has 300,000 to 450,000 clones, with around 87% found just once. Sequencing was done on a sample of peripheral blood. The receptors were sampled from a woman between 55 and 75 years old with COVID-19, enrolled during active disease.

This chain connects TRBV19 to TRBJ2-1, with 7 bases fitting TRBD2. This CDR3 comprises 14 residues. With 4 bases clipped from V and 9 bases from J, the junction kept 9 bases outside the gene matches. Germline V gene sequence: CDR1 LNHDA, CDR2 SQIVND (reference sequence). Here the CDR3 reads CASSTWDYGGEQFF. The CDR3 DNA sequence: TGTGCCAGTAGTACCTGGGACTATGGGGGTGAGCAGTTCTTC.

CDR3 in DNA: TGTGCCAACAGACAGGGAGGGGCCGGGGAGCTGTTTTTT. Encoded protein: CANRQGGAGELFF. The chain carries TRBV2 and TRBJ2-2; D may match TRBD1 or TRBD2 (7 bases each). Trimming took off 10 bases at V and 6 bases at J, with 15 bases between the two ends. The CDR3 totals 13 residues. CDR1 is SNHLY and CDR2 is FYNNEI in the germline V gene.

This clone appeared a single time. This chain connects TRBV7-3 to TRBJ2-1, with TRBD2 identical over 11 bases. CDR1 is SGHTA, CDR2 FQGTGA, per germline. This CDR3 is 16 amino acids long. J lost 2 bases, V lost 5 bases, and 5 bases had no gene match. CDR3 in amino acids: CASSQGLAAPYNEQFF. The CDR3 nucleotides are TGTGCCAGCAGCCAGGGACTAGCGGCCCCCTACAATGAGCAGTTCTTC.

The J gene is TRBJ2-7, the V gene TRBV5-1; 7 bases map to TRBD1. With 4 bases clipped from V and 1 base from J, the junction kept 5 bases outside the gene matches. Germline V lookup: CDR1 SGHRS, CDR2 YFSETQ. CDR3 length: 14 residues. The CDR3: CASSQTTGSYEQYF. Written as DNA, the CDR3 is TGCGCCAGCAGCCAGACGACAGGGTCCTACGAGCAGTACTTC.

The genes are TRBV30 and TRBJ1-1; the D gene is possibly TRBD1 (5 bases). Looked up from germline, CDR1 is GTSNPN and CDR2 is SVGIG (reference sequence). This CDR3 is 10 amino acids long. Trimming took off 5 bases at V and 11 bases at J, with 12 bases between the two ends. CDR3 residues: CAWVPGEAFF. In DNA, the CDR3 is TGTGCCTGGGTACCGGGGGAGGCTTTCTTT. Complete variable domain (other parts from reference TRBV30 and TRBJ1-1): SQTIHQWPATLVQPVGSPLSLECTVEGTSNPNLYWYRQAAGRGLQLLFYSVGIGQISSEVPQNLSASRPQDRQFILSSKKLLLSDSGFYLCAWVPGEAFFGQGTRLTVV.

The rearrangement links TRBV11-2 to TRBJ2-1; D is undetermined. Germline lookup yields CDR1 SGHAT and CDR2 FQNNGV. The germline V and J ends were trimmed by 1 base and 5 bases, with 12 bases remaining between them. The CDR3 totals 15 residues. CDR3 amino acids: CASSLVLLVDNEQFF. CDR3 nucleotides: TGTGCCAGCAGCTTAGTGCTCCTAGTTGACAATGAGCAGTTCTTC.

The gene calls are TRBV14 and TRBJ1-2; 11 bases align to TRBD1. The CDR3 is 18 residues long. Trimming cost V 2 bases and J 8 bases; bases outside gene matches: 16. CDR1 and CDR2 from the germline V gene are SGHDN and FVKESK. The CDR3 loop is CASSQRTGGFGLTWGYTF. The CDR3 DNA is TGTGCCAGCAGCCAAAGGACAGGGGGCTTCGGACTCACTTGGGGCTACACCTTC.

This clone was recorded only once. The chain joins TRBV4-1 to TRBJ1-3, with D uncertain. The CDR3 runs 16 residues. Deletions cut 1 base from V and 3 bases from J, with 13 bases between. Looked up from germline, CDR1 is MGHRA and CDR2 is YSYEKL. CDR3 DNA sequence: TGCGCCAGCAGCCAAGTAATCTGGGAGAGTGGAAACACCATATATTTT. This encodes CASSQVIWESGNTIYF.

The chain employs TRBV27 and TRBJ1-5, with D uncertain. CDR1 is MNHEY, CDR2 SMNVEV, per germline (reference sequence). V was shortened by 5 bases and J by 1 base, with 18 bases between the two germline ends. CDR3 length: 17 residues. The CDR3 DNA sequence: TGTGCCAGCAGTCCCCGGGAGGAGGACTGGAGCAATCAGCCCCAGCATTTT. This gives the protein CASSPREEDWSNQPQHF.

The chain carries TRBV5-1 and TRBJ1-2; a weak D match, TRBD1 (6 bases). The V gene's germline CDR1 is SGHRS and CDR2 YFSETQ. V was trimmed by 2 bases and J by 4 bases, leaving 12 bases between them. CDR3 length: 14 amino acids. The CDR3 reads CASSFPGTSYGYTF. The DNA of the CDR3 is TGCGCCAGCAGCTTTCCCGGGACATCCTATGGCTACACCTTC.

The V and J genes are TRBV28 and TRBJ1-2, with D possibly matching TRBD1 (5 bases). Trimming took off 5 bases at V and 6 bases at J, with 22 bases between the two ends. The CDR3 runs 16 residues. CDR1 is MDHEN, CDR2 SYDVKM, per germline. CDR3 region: CASSTVWGSREHGYTF. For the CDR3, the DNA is TGTGCCAGCAGTACCGTCTGGGGGAGCCGGGAGCATGGCTACACCTTC.

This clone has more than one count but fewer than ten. The CDR3 DNA sequence: TGCGCCAGCAGCTTGGCCGCGGGCTCGGGGGGCTATGGCTACACCTTC. Encoded protein: CASSLAAGSGGYGYTF. The gene calls are TRBV5-1 and TRBJ1-2; D is perhaps TRBD1 (5 bases). Trimming pared 0 bases from V and 4 bases from J, leaving 16 bases between. CDR3 length: 16 amino acids. Germline V gene lookup returns CDR1 SGHRS and CDR2 YFSETQ.

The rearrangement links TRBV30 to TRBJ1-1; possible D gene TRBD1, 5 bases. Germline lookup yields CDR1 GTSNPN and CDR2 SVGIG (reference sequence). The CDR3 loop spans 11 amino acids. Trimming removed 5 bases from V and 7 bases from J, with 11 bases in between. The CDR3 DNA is TGTGCCTGGTCCAGACAGATTGAAGCTTTCTTT. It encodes CAWSRQIEAFF.

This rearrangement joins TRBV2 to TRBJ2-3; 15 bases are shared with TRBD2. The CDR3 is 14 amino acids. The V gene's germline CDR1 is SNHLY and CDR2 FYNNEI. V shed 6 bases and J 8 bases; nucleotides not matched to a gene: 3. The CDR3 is CASRPGLAGGTQYF. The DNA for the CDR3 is TGTGCCAGCAGACCGGGACTAGCGGGGGGTACGCAGTATTTT.

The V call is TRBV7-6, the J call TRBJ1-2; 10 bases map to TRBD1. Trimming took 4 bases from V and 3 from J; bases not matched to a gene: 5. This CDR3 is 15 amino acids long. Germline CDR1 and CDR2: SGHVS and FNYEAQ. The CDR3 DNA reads TGTGCCAGCAGCTCCTCGACAGGGGGCTACTATGGCTACACCTTC. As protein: CASSSSTGGYYGYTF.